The following is a T cell receptor beta chain sequence with its context. The CDR3 runs 16 residues. CDR1 is SGHTA, CDR2 FQGNSA, per germline. Unmatched junction bases numbered 10, after V lost 4 bases and J lost 6 bases. The data stem from a study of blood T cell repertoires in COVID-19. Background on the study: Whether acute or convalescent, the COVID-19 samples came from the United States, Italy and Spain. In each case, the material was cDNA or gDNA derived from T cells, B-cell-depleted T cells, or PBMCs.

In the source study's methods: Amplification with reference gene primers provided the estimates of nucleated cell counts. Data came from immunoSEQ multiplex PCR; TCRdb stores just in-frame clones and leaves some out. Clone size and V and J calls were adopted from that table, with D and trimming inferred from the DNA. Among 270,000 or so clones listed, over 70% were seen once. The sequence came from a human donor in a cohort sampled during active COVID-19. The rearrangement links TRBV7-2 to TRBJ1-5, with TRBD1 matching 9 bases. The material sequenced was peripheral blood. The CDR3 bases are TGTGCCAGCAGCTCACAGGGGGCTCGGGCCTCTCAGCCCCAGCATTTT. Its protein is CASSSQGARASQPQHF.